A single sample gave rise to the 26 T cell receptor beta chains below, sequenced in a study of T-cell memory formation after mild COVID-19. TCRdb redid the calling of the 5' RACE reads with MiXCR, one entry per CDR3 protein. The repertoire consists of more than 150,000 distinct CDR3 sequences, with roughly 12% occurring once and the leading ten covering 3.5% to 4.5%. Sequenced sample: PBMCs or a T cell subset sorted from them (not recorded which). The receptor set was obtained from a man between 18 and 35 years old who had mild COVID-19 (a few samples of this study predate the infection). Cell type and time point are not known.

A word on this clonotype: A read error may explain this, as a much larger clone is one base away. The CDR3 here is CASSHEGYPSTDTQYF. The CDR3 nucleotides are TGCGCCAGCAGCCACGAGGGTTACCCTAGCACAGATACGCAGTATTTT. The J gene is TRBJ2-3, the V gene TRBV4-1; a weak D match, TRBD2 (5 bases). Trimming took 3 bases from V and 0 from J, leaving 13 bases between them. The V gene's germline CDR1 is MGHRA and CDR2 YSYEKL. The CDR3 is made up of 16 amino acids.

The V gene is TRBV20-1, the J gene TRBJ1-5; D gene unclear. This CDR3 region has 15 residues. Germline CDR1 and CDR2: DFQATT and SNEGSKA (reference sequence). CDR3 amino acids: CSTAVLAPGNQPQHF. The CDR3 DNA reads TGCAGCACTGCCGTTCTGGCCCCTGGCAATCAGCCCCAGCATTTT.

The genes are TRBV10-3 and TRBJ1-3; D perhaps matches TRBD1 (5 bases). The CDR3 runs 12 residues. Germline assignment: CDR1 ENHRY and CDR2 SYGVKD. V was clipped by 11 bases and J by 2 bases, with 10 bases between them. The CDR3 reads CASGAAGNTIYF. The CDR3, as DNA: TGTGCCTCCGGGGCAGCTGGAAACACCATATATTTT.

This chain uses TRBV7-8 with TRBJ1-4, with D maybe TRBD1 (5 bases). In germline, CDR1 is SGHVS, CDR2 FQNEAQ. Trimming left V 1 base short and J 10 bases short, with 16 bases between. The length of the CDR3 is 15 residues. The CDR3: CASSLVRVSGTKLFF. The DNA for the CDR3 is TGTGCCAGCAGCTTAGTGAGGGTCTCAGGGACAAAACTGTTTTTT.

J is TRBJ2-1 and V is TRBV7-2, with D possibly matching TRBD2 (5 bases). The CDR3 extends over 15 amino acids. Trimming left V 1 base short and J 6 bases short, with 13 bases between. Germline V lookup: CDR1 SGHTA, CDR2 FQGNSA. CDR3 region: CASSLVLRGGNEQFF. As DNA, the CDR3 is TGTGCCAGCAGCTTAGTTCTTCGGGGTGGCAATGAGCAGTTCTTC.

This clonotype was counted only a few times. The V gene is TRBV4-2, the J gene TRBJ2-3; 8 bases line up with TRBD2. The junction had 4 bases not matched to a gene; V was cut back by 2 bases and J by 3 bases. The CDR3 runs to 15 residues. The V gene's germline CDR1 is LGHNA and CDR2 YNFKEQ. The DNA for the CDR3 is TGTGCCAGCAGCCAACAGCGGGGGAAGACAGATACGCAGTATTTT. Amino acid sequence: CASSQQRGKTDTQYF.

V is TRBV14 and J is TRBJ1-1; a possible D gene is TRBD1 (6 bases). The length of the CDR3 is 16 residues. V was clipped by 4 bases and J by 0 bases, with 15 bases between them. Looked up from germline, CDR1 is SGHDN and CDR2 is FVKESK. CDR3: CASSPLVQGMNTEAFF. The CDR3 coding sequence is TGTGCCAGCAGCCCCCTGGTACAGGGTATGAACACTGAAGCTTTCTTT.

The chain has TRBV4-1 and TRBJ1-2; no clear D gene. CDR1 is MGHRA, CDR2 YSYEKL, per germline. V lost 3 bases, J lost 4 bases, and 15 bases lay in between. The CDR3 has 15 residues. CDR3 amino acids: CASSHTRGSAYGYTF. The CDR3 region has the DNA TGCGCCAGCAGCCATACAAGAGGTTCAGCCTATGGCTACACCTTC.

This clonotype occurred many times. The V call is TRBV5-6, the J call TRBJ2-2, with no clear D. V shed 0 bases and J shed 6 bases, with 12 bases lying between them. The CDR3 sequence is 15 residues long. Germline V gene data show CDR1 as SGHDT and CDR2 as YYEEEE. The CDR3 loop reads CASSLAILGPGELFF. The CDR3 coding sequence is TGTGCCAGCAGCTTGGCCATTCTGGGTCCCGGGGAGCTGTTTTTT. Full variable domain (rest looked up from reference TRBV5-6 and TRBJ2-2): DAGVTQSPTHLIKTRGQQVTLRCSPKSGHDTVSWYQQALGQGPQFIFQYYEEEERQRGNFPDRFSGHQFPNYSSELNVNALLLGDSALYLCASSLAILGPGELFFGEGSRLTVL.

The CDR3 here is CASSVGGQGSYEQYF. CDR3 DNA: TGTGCCAGCAGCGTAGGGGGACAGGGGTCCTACGAGCAGTACTTC. This chain uses TRBV9 with TRBJ2-7; 10 bases fit TRBD1. Germline V gene data show CDR1 as SGDLS and CDR2 as YYNGEE. The CDR3 spans 15 residues. The ends lost 0 bases at V and 1 base at J; junction bases unmatched: 1.

This clonotype was counted only a few times. This chain uses TRBV7-2 with TRBJ2-5, with 11 bases that match TRBD2. The V segment lost 2 bases and the J segment 5 bases; nucleotides outside the gene matches: 4. The CDR3 loop spans 15 amino acids. Looked up from germline, CDR1 is SGHTA and CDR2 is FQGNSA. In nucleotides, the CDR3 is TGTGCCAGCAGCTTACCACTAGCGGGGGTGGAGACCCAGTACTTC. Amino acids: CASSLPLAGVETQYF.

The chain recombines TRBV15 with TRBJ2-1, with 9 bases matching TRBD2. This CDR3 has 16 amino acids. CDR1 LNHNV and CDR2 YYDKDF come from the germline V gene (reference sequence). V shed 1 base and J 2 bases; nucleotides not matched to a gene: 3. CDR3 nucleotides: TGTGCCACCAGCAGAGGAGGCGGGGGGGCCTACAATGAGCAGTTCTTC. Its protein product is CATSRGGGGAYNEQFF.

This clonotype was detected ten times or more. This chain connects TRBV7-3 to TRBJ2-3; 7 bases line up with TRBD1. Germline CDR1 SGHTA, CDR2 FQGTGA. This CDR3 is built from 15 residues. J lost 4 bases, V lost 5 bases, and 9 bases had no gene match. This chain's CDR3 is CASSPQGQAPDTQYF. Here the CDR3 DNA reads TGTGCCAGCAGCCCGCAAGGACAGGCGCCAGATACGCAGTATTTT. Variable domain in full (rest from reference TRBV7-3 and TRBJ2-3): GAGVSQTPSNKVTEKGKYVELRCDPISGHTALYWYRQSLGQGPEFLIYFQGTGAADDSGLPNDRFFAVRPEGSVSTLKIQRTERGDSAVYLCASSPQGQAPDTQYFGPGTRLTVL.

V gene TRBV7-8 combines with J gene TRBJ2-2, with TRBD1 matching over 7 bases. J gave up 1 base and V 8 bases, and 13 bases lay outside the gene matches. CDR3 length: 17 amino acids. Germline V gives CDR1 SGHVS, CDR2 FQNEAQ. The DNA for the CDR3 is TGTGCCAGCCTCTTACCCCAAAGGACAGGGAACACCGGGGAGCTGTTTTTT. As protein: CASLLPQRTGNTGELFF.

This clonotype was detected many times. The chain carries TRBV7-2 and TRBJ2-5, with 11 bases identical to TRBD1. This CDR3 contains 17 residues. Per germline, CDR1 SGHTA and CDR2 FQGNSA. Unmatched junction bases numbered 7, after V lost 3 bases and J lost 1 base. Written as DNA, the CDR3 is TGTGCCAGCAGCTTGGGGACAGGGGGTGTTATCCAAGAGACCCAGTACTTC. It specifies CASSLGTGGVIQETQYF.

The table lists this clonotype with a few counts. The rearrangement links TRBV12-3 or TRBV12-4 to TRBJ1-1; TRBD1 matches 8 bases. V trimming: 4 bases; J trimming: 4 bases; junction bases outside the gene matches: 5. The CDR3 covers 14 residues. Written as DNA, the CDR3 is TGTGCCAGCAGTTACCACACAGGGGGCACTGAAGCTTTCTTT. It translates to CASSYHTGGTEAFF.

J is TRBJ1-2 and V is TRBV18; 9 positions agree with TRBD1. Germline V gene lookup returns CDR1 KGHSH and CDR2 LQKENI. There are 17 residues in the CDR3. The J segment lost 3 bases and the V segment lost 8 bases, leaving 16 bases of the junction unmatched. For the CDR3, the DNA is TGTGCCAGCACAACCGGCGGGACAGGGCCGCCTGACTATGGCTACACCTTC. Translated: CASTTGGTGPPDYGYTF.

This clonotype was seen more than once but under ten times. The chain uses TRBV28 and TRBJ1-3; 8 bases agree with TRBD1. V shed 5 bases, J shed 4 bases, and the junction held 10 bases outside the gene matches. There are 16 residues in the CDR3. Looked up from germline, CDR1 is MDHEN and CDR2 is SYDVKM. The CDR3: CASSLSSGGWGNTIYF. Written as DNA, the CDR3 is TGTGCCAGCAGTCTTTCCTCAGGGGGCTGGGGAAACACCATATATTTT.

The chain has TRBV20-1 and TRBJ1-6; 7 bases are a match to TRBD1. Germline values: CDR1 DFQATT, CDR2 SNEGSKA (reference sequence). The V gene end was trimmed by 5 bases and the J gene end by 5 bases; junction bases not matched to a gene: 3. This CDR3 comprises 13 residues. The chain's CDR3 is CSAAGTDNSPLHF. Written as DNA, the CDR3 is TGCAGTGCTGCCGGGACAGATAATTCACCCCTCCACTTT.

The gene calls are TRBV4-3 and TRBJ2-3, with 10 bases that match TRBD2. The CDR3 loop spans 14 amino acids. The ends lost 2 bases at V and 7 bases at J; junction bases unmatched: 3. Germline V gives CDR1 LGHNA, CDR2 YSLEER. The CDR3 sequence is CASSQLAGVHTQYF. The CDR3 DNA follows: TGCGCCAGCAGCCAACTAGCGGGGGTCCATACGCAGTATTTT.

This clonotype has just a few counts. The chain uses TRBV4-2 and TRBJ1-2, with a possible D match to TRBD1 (5 bases). In germline, CDR1 is LGHNA, CDR2 YNFKEQ. The length of the CDR3 is 14 residues. Trimming shortened V by 0 bases and J by 6 bases, and 11 bases separated the two germline ends. The CDR3 is CASSQEPDIDGYTF. The DNA of the CDR3 is TGTGCCAGCAGCCAAGAACCGGACATAGATGGCTACACCTTC.

In its sample, this clonotype was seen a few times. This chain joins TRBV7-3 and TRBJ2-3; D gene uncertain. Trimming cost V 5 bases and J 6 bases, with 9 bases left between them. The germline V gene has CDR1 SGHTA and CDR2 FQGTGA. CDR3 length equals 12 residues. The CDR3 DNA sequence: TGTGCCAGCAGCGTTACCAGGGATACGCAGTATTTT. Amino acids: CASSVTRDTQYF. The full variable domain, rest sourced from reference TRBV7-3 and TRBJ2-3, is GAGVSQTPSNKVTEKGKYVELRCDPISGHTALYWYRQSLGQGPEFLIYFQGTGAADDSGLPNDRFFAVRPEGSVSTLKIQRTERGDSAVYLCASSVTRDTQYFGPGTRLTVL.

This clonotype was seen many times. This chain uses TRBV10-1 with TRBJ2-7; D is unclear. The V gene's germline CDR1 is WNHNN and CDR2 SYGVQD (reference sequence). CDR3 length: 15 residues. The ends were cut back, 6 bases at V and 0 bases at J, with 15 bases in the middle. As DNA, the CDR3 is TGCGCCAGCAGAAGGCTAACGCTCCCCTCCTACGAGCAGTACTTC. Its translation is CASRRLTLPSYEQYF.

The V and J genes are TRBV25-1 and TRBJ2-4; TRBD2 agrees at 8 bases. With V trimmed by 3 bases and J by 5 bases, 6 bases remained unmatched. The CDR3 has 15 residues. Germline CDR1 MGHDK, CDR2 SYGVNS. This CDR3 reads CASSDGGAVENIQYF. The CDR3 nucleotides read TGTGCCAGCAGTGACGGGGGGGCTGTTGAAAACATTCAGTACTTC.

This clonotype showed up just a few times. V usage is TRBV18 and J usage is TRBJ1-1, with TRBD1 matching over 12 bases. Trimming removed 3 bases from V and 1 base from J; junction bases left unmatched: 6. This CDR3 spans 17 amino acids. Germline-derived CDR1 and CDR2 are KGHSH and LQKENI. The CDR3 protein is CASSPPGQGAPNTEAFF. CDR3 nucleotides: TGTGCCAGCTCACCTCCGGGACAGGGGGCCCCGAACACTGAAGCTTTCTTT.

This clonotype was found many times. The chain is built from TRBV5-1 and TRBJ2-3; 12 bases are shared with TRBD2. Germline V gene data show CDR1 as SGHRS and CDR2 as YFSETQ. V was clipped by 6 bases and J by 4 bases; unmatched bases: 12. CDR3 length equals 17 residues. The CDR3 DNA sequence: TGCGCCAGCACGGGACTAGCGGGCCACACCAAAGCAGATACGCAGTATTTT. Residues: CASTGLAGHTKADTQYF.